The next 14 T cell receptor beta chains were all read from a single sample in a study of blood T cell repertoires in COVID-19 (dated by TCRdb to about 2020). Libraries came from the immunoSEQ multiplex PCR assay. In TCRdb, the immuneACCESS table is reduced to in-frame sequences with V and J assigned. These tables do not hold every clone; where another copy was compared, an unresolved V gene accounts for under half, and the others remain unexplained. Counted in this sample were 200,000 to 300,000 clones; about 91% of them appeared once. The top ten clones comprise roughly 2.7% of the sample. Sequencing was carried out using peripheral blood. The receptors here all came from a person aged 18 to 35 with COVID-19, enrolled during active disease.

V usage is TRBV2 and J usage is TRBJ2-7; 7 positions match TRBD1. V lost 6 bases and J lost 5; bases outside the gene matches: 13. The CDR3 is 15 amino acids. Germline assignment: CDR1 SNHLY and CDR2 FYNNEI. The chain's CDR3 is CASSAWGDREDEQYF. As DNA, the CDR3 is TGTGCCAGCAGCGCCTGGGGCGACAGGGAAGACGAGCAGTACTTC.

The chain recombines TRBV19 with TRBJ1-1; a possible D gene is TRBD1 (6 bases). V was cut by 4 bases and J by 6 bases, with 18 bases left in between. This CDR3 is built from 15 residues. Germline loops: CDR1 LNHDA, CDR2 SQIVND (reference sequence). This CDR3 is CASSNEQGFLAEAFF. The CDR3 region has the DNA TGTGCCAGTAGTAACGAGCAGGGGTTCCTCGCTGAAGCTTTCTTT.

This chain connects TRBV27 to TRBJ2-2, with a weak D call TRBD1 (6 bases). Deletions cut 6 bases from V and 8 bases from J, with 25 bases between. This CDR3 has 17 residues. Germline assignment: CDR1 MNHEY and CDR2 SMNVEV (reference sequence). CDR3 amino acids: CASRPSGARRAFGELFF. CDR3 coding DNA: TGTGCCAGCAGGCCCTCAGGGGCTAGGAGAGCTTTTGGGGAGCTGTTTTTT.

V gene TRBV12-3 or TRBV12-4 combines with J gene TRBJ1-1, with a possible D match to TRBD1 (6 bases). This CDR3 has 12 amino acids. V was cut by 3 bases and J by 10 bases, with 12 bases left in between. The CDR3 region has the DNA TGTGCCAGCAGTTTTGGGACACTTCTAGCTTTCTTT. Translating it yields CASSFGTLLAFF.

As DNA, the CDR3 is TGCGCCAGCAGCCAAGATCGGGGGGGGAGCACTGAAGCTTTCTTT. It is translated as CASSQDRGGSTEAFF. The rearrangement links TRBV4-3 to TRBJ1-1, with D possibly matching TRBD1 (5 bases). Trimming removed 0 bases from V and 4 bases from J, with 12 bases in between. The CDR3 runs to 15 residues. Germline CDR1 reads LGHNA; CDR2 reads YSLEER.

The gene calls are TRBV3-1 (or the pseudogene TRBV3-2) and TRBJ2-5; 9 bases match TRBD1. Germline-derived CDR1 and CDR2 are LGHDT and YNNKEL (reference sequence). J lost 5 bases, V lost 5 bases, and 6 bases had no gene match. This CDR3 comprises 14 residues. This chain's CDR3 is CASSYTGGGETQYF. In nucleotides, the CDR3 is TGTGCCAGCAGCTACACAGGGGGCGGGGAGACCCAGTACTTC.

CDR3: CASSQRGKRIAGELFF. The CDR3 DNA follows: TGCGCCAGCAGCCAAAGAGGAAAGAGGATCGCCGGGGAGCTGTTTTTT. V usage is TRBV4-1 and J usage is TRBJ2-2; D unclear. Trimming removed 2 bases from V and 6 bases from J, with 16 bases in between. Germline CDR1 MGHRA, CDR2 YSYEKL. This CDR3 region has 16 residues.

Many counts were recorded for this clone. This chain links TRBV24-1 with TRBJ2-2; the match to TRBD1 covers 9 bases. The CDR3 spans 16 residues. J lost 7 bases, V lost 3 bases, and 8 bases had no gene match. Germline V gene lookup returns CDR1 KGHDR and CDR2 SFDVKD. In DNA form, the CDR3 reads TGTGCCACCAGTGATAGGTCCGGACAGGGGATCGGGGAGCTGTTTTTT. It codes for CATSDRSGQGIGELFF.

This chain uses TRBV9 with TRBJ1-1, with unresolved D. CDR1 is SGDLS and CDR2 is YYNGEE in the germline V gene. The CDR3 runs 14 residues. The V end was cut by 3 bases, the J end by 10 bases, with 19 bases between. CDR3 loop: CASSGLGDVGVAFF. The CDR3 DNA follows: TGTGCCAGCAGCGGCCTGGGAGATGTAGGCGTAGCTTTCTTT. Looking up the rest from reference TRBV9 and TRBJ1-1 gives the full variable domain: DSGVTQTPKHLITATGQRVTLRCSPRSGDLSVYWYQQSLDQGLQFLIQYYNGEERAKGNILERFSAQQFPDLHSELNLSSLELGDSALYFCASSGLGDVGVAFFGQGTRLTVV.

The genes are TRBV5-1 and TRBJ2-6; TRBD1 aligns across 7 bases. This CDR3 spans 17 amino acids. The V gene end was trimmed by 4 bases and the J gene end by 0 bases; junction bases not matched to a gene: 7. The germline V gene encodes CDR1 SGHRS and CDR2 YFSETQ. The CDR3 region is CASSLRDRYSGANVLTF. The DNA of the CDR3 is TGCGCCAGCAGCCTCCGGGACAGATACTCTGGGGCCAACGTCCTGACTTTC.

V and J are TRBV13 and TRBJ2-7; 8 bases are shared with TRBD2. The CDR3 is 13 amino acids. Per the germline V gene, CDR1 is PRHDT and CDR2 is FYEKMQ (reference sequence). The V and J ends lost 5 bases and 6 bases, in that order; junction bases with no gene match: 6. The CDR3 loop reads CASSLGLASEQYF. The CDR3 coding sequence is TGTGCCAGCAGCCTCGGACTAGCTAGCGAGCAGTACTTC.

The V call is TRBV2, the J call TRBJ2-5; D unresolved. This CDR3 region has 11 residues. The germline V and J ends were trimmed by 5 bases and 10 bases, with 11 bases remaining between them. Germline V lookup: CDR1 SNHLY, CDR2 FYNNEI. CDR3 region: CASSIFPSQYF. The CDR3 DNA sequence: TGTGCCAGCAGTATTTTCCCGAGCCAGTACTTC.

CDR3 in amino acids: CASSRDRSHEQFF. DNA for the CDR3: TGTGCCAGCAGCCGGGACAGGAGTCATGAGCAGTTCTTC. The rearrangement links TRBV7-7 to TRBJ2-1; 8 bases are a match to TRBD1. With 5 bases clipped from V and 8 bases from J, the junction kept 5 bases outside the gene matches. Germline CDR1 and CDR2: SSHAT and FNYEAQ (reference sequence). The CDR3 extends over 13 amino acids.

The chain uses TRBV6-1 and TRBJ1-5; possible D gene TRBD1, 5 bases. CDR1 is MNHNS and CDR2 is SASEGT in the germline V gene. V lost 1 base and J 6 bases, leaving 22 bases between the germline ends. The CDR3 covers 18 residues. The CDR3 protein is CASSEDQGAGILRQPQHF. In DNA, the CDR3 is TGTGCCAGCAGTGAAGATCAAGGGGCAGGCATTCTCCGTCAGCCCCAGCATTTT.